The count of the clone carrying this T cell receptor beta chain is one. Its target is unknown. The CDR3 is made up of 14 amino acids. V shed 0 bases, J shed 6 bases, and the junction held 2 bases outside the gene matches. Germline CDR1 reads MNHNY; CDR2 reads SVGAGI (reference sequence). After constant-region reverse-primer amplification, full-length variable regions underwent semi-nested PCR with Nested Universal Primer A. TCRdb recomputed calls from the 5' RACE reads with MiXCR, one row per CDR3 protein. The table includes roughly 5,900 distinct CDR3 sequences, roughly 71% detected once. Notes on the study in general: In terms of TCR gene usage, tumor memory CD4+ T cells clustered together with blood and lymph node memory CD4+ cells, as well as with lymph node naive CD4+ cells.

The memory fraction was CD4+CD45RO+CD25- cells. This receptor was obtained from a female donor with breast cancer. The sequenced sample was memory CD4+ T cells sorted from a lymph node. Specified subset: memory CD4+ T cells, CD4+CD45RO+CD25-. This chain connects TRBV6-6 to TRBJ2-1; 7 bases are a match to TRBD1. CDR3 bases: TGTGCCAGCAGTTACTCGAACAGGGGCAATGAGCAGTTCTTC. This codes for CASSYSNRGNEQFF.